This TCR beta chain was obtained from a study of T-cell memory formation after mild COVID-19. Whole-study results and caveats: Pre-infection memory harbored some responding clones, suggesting cross-reactive memory joined.

Using its own MiXCR run on the 5' RACE reads, TCRdb lists one record per CDR3 protein. The sample carries around 90,000 distinct CDR3 sequences, about 12% recorded once. This clonotype was seen a few times. What it recognizes is unknown. There are 14 residues in the CDR3. V lost 2 bases and J lost 1, with 7 bases in between. Germline CDR1 reads SGHTA; CDR2 reads FQGTGA. V gene TRBV7-3 combines with J gene TRBJ2-3; no firm D call. Input material: PBMCs or a T cell subset sorted from them (not recorded which). The clonotype was recovered from an adult woman who had mild COVID-19 (a few samples of this study predate the infection). Cell type and time point are not known. The CDR3 DNA sequence: TGTGCCAGCAGCTTACTCCAGGGCACAGATACGCAGTATTTT. This gives the protein CASSLLQGTDTQYF. Drawing the rest from reference TRBV7-3 and TRBJ2-3, the complete variable domain is GAGVSQTPSNKVTEKGKYVELRCDPISGHTALYWYRQSLGQGPEFLIYFQGTGAADDSGLPNDRFFAVRPEGSVSTLKIQRTERGDSAVYLCASSLLQGTDTQYFGPGTRLTVL.